This T cell receptor (beta chain) emerged from a study of identical twins. The study, taken as a whole, reports: Cord blood's abundant beta clonotypes had fewer insertions, unlike memory repertoires.

TCRdb itself ran the 5' RACE reads through MiXCR, one entry per CDR3 protein. The sample carries 350,000 to 450,000 distinct CDR3 sequences, around 20% recorded once. This clonotype was counted between two and nine times. Its antigen remains unknown. After removal of 5 bases from V and 4 bases from J, the junction contained 7 bases not matched to a gene. There are 16 residues in the CDR3. Healthy Caucasians alone served as donors. The chain recombines TRBV12-3 or TRBV12-4 with TRBJ2-7; 14 bases align to TRBD2. The receptor was isolated from a man aged 45-65 years in good health. Sequenced sample: naive T cells sorted from blood. The CDR3 reads CASSHPRTSGRYEQYF. CDR3 bases: TGTGCCAGCAGTCATCCCCGGACTAGCGGGAGGTACGAGCAGTACTTC.